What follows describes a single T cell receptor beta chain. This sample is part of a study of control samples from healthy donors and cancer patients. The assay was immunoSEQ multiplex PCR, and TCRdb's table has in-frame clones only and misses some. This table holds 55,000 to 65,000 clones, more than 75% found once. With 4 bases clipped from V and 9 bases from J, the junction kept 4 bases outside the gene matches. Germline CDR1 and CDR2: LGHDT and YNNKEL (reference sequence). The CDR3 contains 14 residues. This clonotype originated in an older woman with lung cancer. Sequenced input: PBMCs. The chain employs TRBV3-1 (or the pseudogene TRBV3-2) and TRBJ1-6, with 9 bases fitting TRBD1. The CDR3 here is CASSLRDRASPLHF. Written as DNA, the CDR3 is TGTGCCAGCAGCCTCCGGGACAGGGCTTCACCCCTCCACTTT.